A single sample gave rise to the 8 T cell receptor beta chains below, sequenced in a study of T cells in Graves' hyperthyroidism and ophthalmopathy. TCR beta CDR3 regions were amplified from RNA transcripts. When the TCR CDR3 underwent first-round RT-PCR, the HTBI primer set was used. TCRdb analysed the multiplex PCR reads with MiXCR anew, one entry per CDR3 protein. The sample records about 250,000 distinct CDR3 sequences, roughly a quarter being singletons. The sample comprised blood. Receptors were obtained from a woman between 40 and 55 years old with Graves' ophthalmopathy.

This clonotype was recorded many times. The chain links TRBV19 to TRBJ2-2; 8 nucleotides line up with TRBD2. This CDR3 has 17 residues. Trimming cost V 5 bases and J 8 bases; bases outside gene matches: 16. Germline V CDR1 and CDR2: LNHDA, SQIVND (reference sequence). The CDR3 DNA reads TGTGCCAGTAGTCCCCGGGGTAGCGGGACGAGAGTGGGGGAGCTGTTTTTT. Translation gives CASSPRGSGTRVGELFF.

The chain's CDR3 is CASLSGGTEAFF. The CDR3 bases are TGTGCCAGCCTTTCTGGCGGGACTGAAGCTTTCTTT. The chain recombines TRBV6-1 with TRBJ1-1; D unclear. V was clipped by 8 bases and J by 5 bases, with 12 bases between them. Germline CDR1 MNHNS, CDR2 SASEGT. The CDR3 contains 12 residues.

This clonotype was detected ten times or more. The chain has TRBV6-5 and TRBJ1-1, with 8 nucleotides matching TRBD1. Per germline, CDR1 MNHEY and CDR2 SVGAGI. With 10 bases clipped from V and 1 base from J, the junction kept 26 bases outside the gene matches. This CDR3 is 20 amino acids long. The CDR3 nucleotides are TGTGCCACCCTTCCCAGGACAGGGTTTGACAACTCCACCCAGAACACTGAAGCTTTCTTT. This translates into CATLPRTGFDNSTQNTEAFF.

This clonotype was counted ten times or more. The chain combines TRBV20-1 with TRBJ2-5; D is perhaps TRBD1 (6 bases). The CDR3 runs to 13 residues. V was cut by 6 bases and J by 2 bases, with 13 bases left in between. In germline, CDR1 is DFQATT, CDR2 SNEGSKA (reference sequence). The CDR3 sequence is CSADRDNQETQYF. The CDR3 DNA reads TGCAGTGCGGACCGGGACAATCAAGAGACCCAGTACTTC.

The genes are TRBV5-1 and TRBJ2-7; D is tentatively TRBD1 or TRBD2 (6 bases each). This CDR3 has 16 residues. Germline CDR1 is SGHRS and CDR2 is YFSETQ. Trimming left V 0 bases short and J 0 bases short, with 13 bases between. The CDR3 DNA follows: TGCGCCAGCAGCTTGGTCGGGGGCCCGGCCTCCTACGAGCAGTACTTC. Translating gives CASSLVGGPASYEQYF. The variable domain in full, with the rest retrieved from reference TRBV5-1 and TRBJ2-7, is KAGVTQTPRYLIKTRGQQVTLSCSPISGHRSVSWYQQTPGQGLQFLFEYFSETQRNKGNFPGRFSGRQFSNSRSEMNVSTLELGDSALYLCASSLVGGPASYEQYFGPGTRLTVT.

This clonotype was detected many times. This chain connects TRBV6-2 or TRBV6-3 to TRBJ2-2; D gene uncertain. V lost 5 bases and J 8 bases, leaving 18 bases between the germline ends. The CDR3 is made up of 15 amino acids. The germline V gene has CDR1 MNHEY and CDR2 SVGEGT. The CDR3 protein is CASSPPKFGPGELFF. The CDR3 nucleotides read TGTGCCAGCAGTCCTCCAAAGTTTGGTCCGGGGGAGCTGTTTTTT.

There are a few counts of this clonotype. This chain joins TRBV29-1 and TRBJ2-2; 7 nucleotides agree with TRBD2. Germline V gene sequence: CDR1 SQVTM, CDR2 ANQGSEA. J lost 6 bases, V lost 2 bases, and 3 bases had no gene match. The CDR3 length is 13 residues. This CDR3 reads CSVEIRGAGELFF. The DNA for the CDR3 is TGCAGCGTTGAAATCCGGGGGGCCGGGGAGCTGTTTTTT.

The rearrangement links TRBV28 to TRBJ2-5, with TRBD2 identical over 7 bases. Germline CDR1 is MDHEN and CDR2 is SYDVKM. This CDR3 comprises 15 residues. The J segment lost 1 base and the V segment lost 7 bases, leaving 9 bases of the junction unmatched. The CDR3 loop reads CASTSKRDLQETQYF. CDR3 DNA: TGTGCCAGCACCTCGAAGCGGGATCTCCAAGAGACCCAGTACTTC.